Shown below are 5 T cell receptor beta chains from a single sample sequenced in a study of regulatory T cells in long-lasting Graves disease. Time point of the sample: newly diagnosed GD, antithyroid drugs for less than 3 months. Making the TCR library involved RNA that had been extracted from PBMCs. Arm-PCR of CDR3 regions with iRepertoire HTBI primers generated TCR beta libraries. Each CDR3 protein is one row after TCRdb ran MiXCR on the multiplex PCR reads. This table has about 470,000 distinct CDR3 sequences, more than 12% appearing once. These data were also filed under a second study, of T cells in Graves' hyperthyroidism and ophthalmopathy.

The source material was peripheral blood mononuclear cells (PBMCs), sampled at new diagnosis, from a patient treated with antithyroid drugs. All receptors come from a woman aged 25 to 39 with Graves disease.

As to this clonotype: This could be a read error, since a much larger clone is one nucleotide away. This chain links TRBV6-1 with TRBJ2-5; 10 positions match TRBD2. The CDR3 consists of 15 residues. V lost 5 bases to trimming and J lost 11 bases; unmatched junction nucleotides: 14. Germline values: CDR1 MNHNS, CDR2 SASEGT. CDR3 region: CASSRTSGYTMKQYF. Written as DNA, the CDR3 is TGTGCCAGCAGTCGGACTAGCGGTTATACAATGAAGCAGTACTTC.

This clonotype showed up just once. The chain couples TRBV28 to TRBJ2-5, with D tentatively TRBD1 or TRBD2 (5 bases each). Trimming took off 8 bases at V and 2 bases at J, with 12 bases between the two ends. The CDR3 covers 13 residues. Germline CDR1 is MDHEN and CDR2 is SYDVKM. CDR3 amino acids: CASQMRGQETQYF. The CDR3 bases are TGTGCCAGCCAGATGAGGGGTCAAGAGACCCAGTACTTC.

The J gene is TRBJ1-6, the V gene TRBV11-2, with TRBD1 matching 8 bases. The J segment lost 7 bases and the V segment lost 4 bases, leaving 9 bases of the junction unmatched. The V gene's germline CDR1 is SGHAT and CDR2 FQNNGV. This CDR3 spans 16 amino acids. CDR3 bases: TGTGCCAGCAGCTATGAGAGGACAGGGCGAAATTCACCCCTCCACTTT. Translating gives CASSYERTGRNSPLHF.

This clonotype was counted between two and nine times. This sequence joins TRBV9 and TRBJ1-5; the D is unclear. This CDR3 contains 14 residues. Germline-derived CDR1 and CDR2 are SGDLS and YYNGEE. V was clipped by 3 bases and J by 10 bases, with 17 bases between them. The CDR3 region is CASSAGGPASPQHF. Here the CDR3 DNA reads TGTGCCAGCAGCGCGGGAGGACCCGCATCCCCCCAGCATTTT.

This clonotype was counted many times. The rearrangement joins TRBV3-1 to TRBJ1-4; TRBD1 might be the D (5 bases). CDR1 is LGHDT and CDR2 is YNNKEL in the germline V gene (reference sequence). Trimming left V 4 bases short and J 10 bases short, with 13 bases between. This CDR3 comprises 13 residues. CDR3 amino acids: CASSPAVRGKLFF. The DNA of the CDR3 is TGTGCCAGCAGCCCCGCGGTGAGGGGAAAACTGTTTTTT. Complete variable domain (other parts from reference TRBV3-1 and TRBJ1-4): DTAVSQTPKYLVTQMGNDKSIKCEQNLGHDTMYWYKQDSKKFLKIMFSYNNKELIINETVPNRFSPKSPDKAHLNLHINSLELGDSAVYFCASSPAVRGKLFFGSGTQLSVL.